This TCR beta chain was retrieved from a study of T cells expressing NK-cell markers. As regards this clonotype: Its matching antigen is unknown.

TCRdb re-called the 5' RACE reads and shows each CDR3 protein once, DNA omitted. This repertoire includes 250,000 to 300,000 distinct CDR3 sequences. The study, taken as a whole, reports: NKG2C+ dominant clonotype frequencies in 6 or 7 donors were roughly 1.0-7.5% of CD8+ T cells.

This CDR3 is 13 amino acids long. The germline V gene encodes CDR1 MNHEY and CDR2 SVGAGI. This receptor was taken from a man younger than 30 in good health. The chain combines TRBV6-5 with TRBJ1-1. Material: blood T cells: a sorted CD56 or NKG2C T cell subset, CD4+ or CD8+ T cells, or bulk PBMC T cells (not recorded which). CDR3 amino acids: CASGNRYDLEAFF.